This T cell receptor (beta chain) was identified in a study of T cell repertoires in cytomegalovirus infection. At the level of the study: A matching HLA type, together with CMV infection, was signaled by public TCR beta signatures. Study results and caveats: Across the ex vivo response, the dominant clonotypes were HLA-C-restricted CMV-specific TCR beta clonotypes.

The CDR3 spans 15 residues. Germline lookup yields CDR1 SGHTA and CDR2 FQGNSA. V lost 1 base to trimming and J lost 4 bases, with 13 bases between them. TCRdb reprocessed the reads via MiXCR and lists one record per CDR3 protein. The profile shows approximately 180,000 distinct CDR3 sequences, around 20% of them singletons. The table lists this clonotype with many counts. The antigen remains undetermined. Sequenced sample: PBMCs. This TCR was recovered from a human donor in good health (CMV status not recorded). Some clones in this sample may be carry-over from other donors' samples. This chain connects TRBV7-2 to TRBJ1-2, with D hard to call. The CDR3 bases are TGTGCCAGCAGCTTAGATTTTGGTGCCTCCTATGGCTACACCTTC. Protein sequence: CASSLDFGASYGYTF.